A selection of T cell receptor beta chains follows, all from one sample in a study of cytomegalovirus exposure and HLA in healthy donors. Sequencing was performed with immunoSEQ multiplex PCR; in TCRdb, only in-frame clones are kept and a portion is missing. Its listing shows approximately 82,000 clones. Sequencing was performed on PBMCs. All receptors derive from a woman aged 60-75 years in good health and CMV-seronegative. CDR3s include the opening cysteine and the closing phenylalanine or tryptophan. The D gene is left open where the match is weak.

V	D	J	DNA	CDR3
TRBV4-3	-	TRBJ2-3	TGCGCCAGCAGCCGAGAGGGCTGGTTAGGTACGCAGTATTTT	CASSREGWLGTQYF
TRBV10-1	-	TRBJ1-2	TGCGCCAGCAGTGGGTCGGGCCAGGACTATGGCTACACCTTC	CASSGSGQDYGYTF
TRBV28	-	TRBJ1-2	TGTGCCAGCAGTTTGTCCCCCCGGGCGGGAGTAGGCTACACCTTC	CASSLSPRAGVGYTF
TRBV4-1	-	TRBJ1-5	TGCGCCAGCAGCCAAGAATGGACAGTTACTCAGCCCCAGCATTTT	CASSQEWTVTQPQHF
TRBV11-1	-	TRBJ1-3	TGTGCCAGCAGCTTAGTCGGACAACAATCTGGAAACACCATATATTTT	CASSLVGQQSGNTIYF
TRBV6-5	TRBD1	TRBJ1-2	TGTGCCAGCAGTACGAACGGACAGGGGGCGTATGGCTACACCTTC	CASSTNGQGAYGYTF
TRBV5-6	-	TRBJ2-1	TGTGCCAGCAGCTTCGGGTTAGGCAATGAGCAGTTCTTC	CASSFGLGNEQFF
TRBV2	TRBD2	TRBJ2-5	TGTGCCAGCAGCGCCATAGCGGGATCAGAGACCCAGTACTTC	CASSAIAGSETQYF
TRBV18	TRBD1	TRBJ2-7	TGTGCCAGCTCACCCATGACAGGGGGCTCCTACGAGCAGTACTTC	CASSPMTGGSYEQYF
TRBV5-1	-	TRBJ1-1	TGCGCCAGCAGCTTTTCACAGGTTGACACTGAAGCTTTCTTT	CASSFSQVDTEAFF
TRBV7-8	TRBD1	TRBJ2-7	TGTGCCAGCAGCTTAGTGGACAGGGACGAGCAGTACTTC	CASSLVDRDEQYF
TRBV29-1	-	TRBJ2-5	TGCAGCGTTGGAATAGGGGAAGAGACCCAGTACTTC	CSVGIGEETQYF
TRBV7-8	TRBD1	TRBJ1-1	TGTGCCAGCAGCCTACGGACAGGGGGGACGAACACTGAAGCTTTCTTT	CASSLRTGGTNTEAFF
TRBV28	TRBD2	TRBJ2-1	TGTGCCAGCAGTTCCTACTCTCAGGGGGGACTAGCGGGAGGGCTCTACAATGAGCAGTTCTTC	CASSSYSQGGLAGGLYNEQFF
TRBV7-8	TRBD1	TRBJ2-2	TGTGCCAGCAGCTCGTACCGGACAGGCACCGGGGAGCTGTTTTTT	CASSSYRTGTGELFF
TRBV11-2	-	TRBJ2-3	TGTGCCAGCAGCTTAGTCCCGGGAGAGGCAGATACGCAGTATTTT	CASSLVPGEADTQYF
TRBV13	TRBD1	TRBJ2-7	TGTGCCAGCAGCTCGGGGACAGACCGGGTGTACGAGCAGTACTTC	CASSSGTDRVYEQYF
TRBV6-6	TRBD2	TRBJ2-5	TGTGCCACCGAACTAGCGGGCCAAGAGACCCAGTACTTC	CATELAGQETQYF
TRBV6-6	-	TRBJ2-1	TGTGCCAGCGCAGCGGACTACAATGAGCAGTTCTTC	CASAADYNEQFF
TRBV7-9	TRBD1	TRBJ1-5	TGTGCCAGCAGCCCCCGGGACAGGGTCAATCAGCCCCAGCATTTT	CASSPRDRVNQPQHF
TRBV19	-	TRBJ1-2	TGTGCCAGTAGCGCAGGGGTGGGATATGGCTACACCTTC	CASSAGVGYGYTF
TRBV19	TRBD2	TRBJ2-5	TGTGCCAGTAGTTGGGGGACTAGCAGAAAAGAGACCCAGTACTTC	CASSWGTSRKETQYF
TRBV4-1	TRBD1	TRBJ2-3	TGCGCCAGCAGCGGACTCTTGGGGGGACAGGGGGTTGATACGCAGTATTTT	CASSGLLGGQGVDTQYF
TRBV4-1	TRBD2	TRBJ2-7	TGCGCCAGCAGCCAAGATCCCTCCCGGACTAGCGGCTCCTACGAGCGGTACTTC	CASSQDPSRTSGSYERYF
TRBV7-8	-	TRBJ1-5	TGTGCCAGCAGCTTAGTGGCGGACTTTAGCAATCAGCCCCAGCATTTT	CASSLVADFSNQPQHF
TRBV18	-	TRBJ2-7	TGTGCCAGCTCACCACCCCCTATTAGCCACGAGCAGTACTTC	CASSPPPISHEQYF
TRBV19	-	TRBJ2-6	TGTGCCAGTAGTAAAAATCAGGGCTCTGGGGCCAACGTCCTGACTTTC	CASSKNQGSGANVLTF
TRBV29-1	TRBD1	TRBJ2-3	TGCAGCGTTAGGGCGGGACAGGGCCCAGGTACGCAGTATTTT	CSVRAGQGPGTQYF
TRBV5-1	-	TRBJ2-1	TGCGCCAGCAGCTTGAAGACAGGAGAGGGGAGTGAGCAGTTCTTC	CASSLKTGEGSEQFF
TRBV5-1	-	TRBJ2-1	TGCGCCAGCACCATCTTAGGGGGTATAGGGGATGAGCAGTTCTTC	CASTILGGIGDEQFF
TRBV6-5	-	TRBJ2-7	TGTGCCAGCAGTCCCAGGGATCCAAACGAGCAGTACTTC	CASSPRDPNEQYF
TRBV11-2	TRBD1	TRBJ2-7	TGTGCCAGCAGCTTAGTGGGACAGGGTCCCTACGAGCAGTACTTC	CASSLVGQGPYEQYF
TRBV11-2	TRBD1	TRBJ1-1	TGTGCCAGCACCAACTACGGGACAGGGAACACTGAAGCTTTCTTT	CASTNYGTGNTEAFF
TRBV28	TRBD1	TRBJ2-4	TGTGCCAGCAGAGCAGGACAGGGAGGACCCGCCCTCATTCAGTACTTC	CASRAGQGGPALIQYF
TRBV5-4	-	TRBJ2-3	TGTGCCAGCAGCTTCGGAGGGGCAGATACGCAGTATTTT	CASSFGGADTQYF
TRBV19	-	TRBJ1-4	TGTGCCAGTAGTATTCGGGGAACGGCAGAAAAACTGTTTTTT	CASSIRGTAEKLFF
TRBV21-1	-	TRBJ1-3	TGTGCCAGCAGCATGGTTGAGGGGACTTCCTCTGGAAACACCATATATTTT	CASSMVEGTSSGNTIYF
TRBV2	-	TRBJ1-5	TGTGCCAGCAGTGGACAGATCAATCAGCCCCAGCATTTT	CASSGQINQPQHF
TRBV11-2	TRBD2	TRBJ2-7	TGTGCCAGCAGACAGGGACTAGCGGGAGGTAAAGCCTACGAGCAGTACTTC	CASRQGLAGGKAYEQYF
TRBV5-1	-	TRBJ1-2	TGCGCCAGCAGCTTGGCCACAGGCCCTAGGTATGGCTACACCTTC	CASSLATGPRYGYTF
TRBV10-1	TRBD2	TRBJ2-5	TGCGCCAGCAGTGAGTCGGTGACTAGCGGCCAAGAGACCCAGTACTTC	CASSESVTSGQETQYF
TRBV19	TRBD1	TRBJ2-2	TGTGCCAGTAGTTTTGGACAGGGGGCGCTGTCCGGGGAGCTGTTTTTT	CASSFGQGALSGELFF
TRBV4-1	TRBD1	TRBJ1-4	TGCGCCAGCAGCCCAAGGTTGGGCAGGGGGAATGAAAAACTGTTTTTT	CASSPRLGRGNEKLFF
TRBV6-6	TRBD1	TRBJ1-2	TGTGCCAGCACCGACTTGGACAGGGGTTATGGCTACACCTTC	CASTDLDRGYGYTF
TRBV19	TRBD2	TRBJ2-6	TGTGCCAGTGCATTGGGGGACTACCTCTCTGGGGCCAACGTCCTGACTTTC	CASALGDYLSGANVLTF
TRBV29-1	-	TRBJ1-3	TGCAGCGTTGAGCGTGGAAACACCATATATTTT	CSVERGNTIYF
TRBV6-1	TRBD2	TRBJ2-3	TGTGCCAGCAGTGAAGGCCCAACCCTAGCGGATTTCACAGATACGCAGTATTTT	CASSEGPTLADFTDTQYF
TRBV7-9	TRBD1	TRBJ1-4	TGTGCCAGCGCCAGGGGGCTTAATGAAAAACTGTTTTTT	CASARGLNEKLFF
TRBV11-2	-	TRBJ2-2	TGTGCCAGCAGCCCCATCGGGGGGCAAGCCGGGGAGCTGTTTTTT	CASSPIGGQAGELFF
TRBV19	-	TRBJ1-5	TGTGCCAGCCGCTCCGGGGGGCTTGATCAGCCCCAGCATTTT	CASRSGGLDQPQHF
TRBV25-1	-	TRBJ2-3	TGTGCCAGCAGTGAATGGTTCTCGGGATCGGTGGGCACAGATACGCAGTATTTT	CASSEWFSGSVGTDTQYF
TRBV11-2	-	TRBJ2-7	TGTGCCAGCAGCACCCCGAGCGACGCCGGGATCGAGCAGTACTTC	CASSTPSDAGIEQYF
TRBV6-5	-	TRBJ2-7	TGTGCCAGCAGCCCCATAGTAGCTTCCGAGCAGTACTTC	CASSPIVASEQYF
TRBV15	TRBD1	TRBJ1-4	TGTGCCACCAGCAGAGAAACCCACCCGGGACAGGGCTCACTGTTTTTT	CATSRETHPGQGSLFF
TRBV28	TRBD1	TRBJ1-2	TGTGCCAGCAGTCGCGACAGGGGAGATGGCTACACCTTC	CASSRDRGDGYTF
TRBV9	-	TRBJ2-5	TGTGCCAGCAGCGTAGCTCACGGGTCAGAGACCCAGTACTTC	CASSVAHGSETQYF
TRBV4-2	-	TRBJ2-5	TGTGCCAGCAGCCAAGGGCCGGGAGTTCAAGAGACCCAGTACTTC	CASSQGPGVQETQYF